This T cell receptor (beta chain) was found in a study of long-term antiretroviral therapy in people with HIV. With survey level as its setting, the immunoSEQ assay was v3.0. Profiled with immunoSEQ multiplex PCR; TCRdb holds only in-frame clones, not every one. The sample shows about 22,000 clones, 85% to 90% of them seen only once. This CDR3 contains 17 residues. With 1 base clipped from V and 6 bases from J, the junction kept 10 bases outside the gene matches. Germline loops: CDR1 GTSNPN, CDR2 SVGIG (reference sequence). This clone occurred a few times. The source was unsorted PBMCs, collected 1.8 years before starting antiretroviral therapy. The TCR sequence derives from a woman in her twenties or thirties with HIV. The V and J genes are TRBV30 and TRBJ2-4; 12 bases fit TRBD2. CDR3 amino acids: CAWSDSNPLAGGNIQYF. CDR3 DNA sequence: TGTGCCTGGAGTGACTCTAATCCACTAGCGGGGGGAAACATTCAGTACTTC. The variable domain in full, completed from reference TRBV30 and TRBJ2-4, reads SQTIHQWPATLVQPVGSPLSLECTVEGTSNPNLYWYRQAAGRGLQLLFYSVGIGQISSEVPQNLSASRPQDRQFILSSKKLLLSDSGFYLCAWSDSNPLAGGNIQYFGAGTRLSVL.